Included here is one TCR beta chain sequence, with context. This sample is part of a study of OX40 agonist ivuxolimab in advanced cancers. Study-wide context: Prior checkpoint blockade (anti-PD-1, anti-PD-L1 or anti-CTLA-4) was permitted; about 40% had it.

Clones were read by immunoSEQ multiplex PCR, and TCRdb kept only the in-frame ones, dropping some. The table includes 87,000 or so clones, roughly 84% detected once. This CDR3 region has 14 residues. Per germline, CDR1 SGHVS and CDR2 FQNEAQ. With 1 base removed from V and 4 bases from J, the gap between germline ends came to 11 bases. The receptor's source is an adult with an advanced solid tumor such as melanoma, head and neck, liver or kidney cancer. The V and J genes are TRBV7-8 and TRBJ2-7; D possibly corresponds to TRBD2 (6 bases). The starting material was CD4+ or CD8+ T cells sorted from blood, obtained in a trial of the OX40 agonist ivuxolimab. CDR3 protein: CASSLDGRGYEQYF. Written as DNA, the CDR3 is TGTGCCAGCAGCTTAGACGGGAGAGGGTACGAGCAGTACTTC.